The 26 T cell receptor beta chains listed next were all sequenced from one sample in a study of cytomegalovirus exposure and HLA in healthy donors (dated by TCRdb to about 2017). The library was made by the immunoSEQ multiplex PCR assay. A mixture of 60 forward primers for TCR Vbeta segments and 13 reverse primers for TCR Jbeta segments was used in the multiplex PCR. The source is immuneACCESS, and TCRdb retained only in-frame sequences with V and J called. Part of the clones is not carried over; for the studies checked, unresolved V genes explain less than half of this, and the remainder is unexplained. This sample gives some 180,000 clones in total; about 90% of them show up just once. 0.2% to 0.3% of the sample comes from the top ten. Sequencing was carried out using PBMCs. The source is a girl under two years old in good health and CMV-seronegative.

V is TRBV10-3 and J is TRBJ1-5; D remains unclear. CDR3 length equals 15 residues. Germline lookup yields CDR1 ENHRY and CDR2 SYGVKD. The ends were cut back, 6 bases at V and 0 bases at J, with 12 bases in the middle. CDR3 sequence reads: CAISNGVYSNQPQHF. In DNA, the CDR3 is TGTGCCATCAGCAACGGGGTATATAGCAATCAGCCCCAGCATTTT.

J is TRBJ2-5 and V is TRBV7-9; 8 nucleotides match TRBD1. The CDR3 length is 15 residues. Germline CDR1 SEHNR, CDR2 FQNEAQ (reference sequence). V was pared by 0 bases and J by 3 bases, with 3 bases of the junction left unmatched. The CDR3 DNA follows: TGTGCCAGCAGCTTAGCACCAGGGGGCGAAGAGACCCAGTACTTC. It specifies CASSLAPGGEETQYF.

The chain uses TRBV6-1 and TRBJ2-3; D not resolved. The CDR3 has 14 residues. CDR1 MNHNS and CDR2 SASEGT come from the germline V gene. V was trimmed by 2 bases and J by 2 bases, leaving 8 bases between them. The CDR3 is CASSEQRPTDTQYF. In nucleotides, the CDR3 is TGTGCCAGCAGTGAACAGAGGCCCACAGATACGCAGTATTTT.

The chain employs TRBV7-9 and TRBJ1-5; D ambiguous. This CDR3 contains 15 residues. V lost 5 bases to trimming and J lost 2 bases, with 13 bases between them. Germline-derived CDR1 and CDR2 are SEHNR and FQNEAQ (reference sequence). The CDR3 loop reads CASSQVGGGNQPQHF. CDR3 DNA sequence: TGTGCCAGCAGCCAAGTCGGAGGCGGCAATCAGCCCCAGCATTTT.

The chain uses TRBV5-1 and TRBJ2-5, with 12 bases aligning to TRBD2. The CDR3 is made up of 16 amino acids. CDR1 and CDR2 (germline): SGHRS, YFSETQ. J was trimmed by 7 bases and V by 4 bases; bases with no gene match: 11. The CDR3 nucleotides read TGCGCCAGCAGCCACGAACCACTAGCGGGAGGCCGGACCCAGTACTTC. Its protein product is CASSHEPLAGGRTQYF.

The CDR3 bases are TGTGCCAGCAGCCCGGAGATGAATGAGCAGTTCTTC. Encoded protein: CASSPEMNEQFF. The chain has TRBV7-2 and TRBJ2-1; D gene uncertain. The length of the CDR3 is 12 residues. V dropped 5 bases and J dropped 7 bases, with 9 bases sitting between them. Germline values: CDR1 SGHTA, CDR2 FQGNSA.

CDR3 region: CASSPLRGAPYEQYF. The CDR3 DNA reads TGCGCCAGCAGCCCCCTCCGGGGGGCTCCCTACGAGCAGTACTTC. The rearrangement links TRBV4-3 to TRBJ2-7; tentative D call: TRBD2 (7 bases). The CDR3 consists of 15 residues. The germline V gene encodes CDR1 LGHNA and CDR2 YSLEER. The ends were cut back, 4 bases at V and 2 bases at J, with 15 bases in the middle.

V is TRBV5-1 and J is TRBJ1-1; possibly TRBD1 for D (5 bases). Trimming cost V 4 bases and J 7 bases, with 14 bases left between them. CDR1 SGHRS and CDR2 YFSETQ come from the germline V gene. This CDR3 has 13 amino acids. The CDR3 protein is CASSPQTDSEAFF. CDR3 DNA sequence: TGCGCCAGCAGCCCACAGACCGACAGTGAAGCTTTCTTT.

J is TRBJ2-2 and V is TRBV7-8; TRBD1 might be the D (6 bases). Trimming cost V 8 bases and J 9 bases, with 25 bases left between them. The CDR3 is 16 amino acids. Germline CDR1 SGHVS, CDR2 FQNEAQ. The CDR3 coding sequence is TGTGCCAGCGTAATTAGAAGGACAGTTAAAGGTCGGGAGCTGTTTTTT. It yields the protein CASVIRRTVKGRELFF.

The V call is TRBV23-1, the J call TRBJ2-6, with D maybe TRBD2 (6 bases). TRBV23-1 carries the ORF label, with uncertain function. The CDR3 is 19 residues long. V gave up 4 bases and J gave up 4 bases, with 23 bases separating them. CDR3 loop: CASSLETTARGGGANVLTF. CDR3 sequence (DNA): TGCGCCAGCAGTCTCGAGACGACAGCGCGGGGTGGCGGGGCCAACGTCCTGACTTTC.

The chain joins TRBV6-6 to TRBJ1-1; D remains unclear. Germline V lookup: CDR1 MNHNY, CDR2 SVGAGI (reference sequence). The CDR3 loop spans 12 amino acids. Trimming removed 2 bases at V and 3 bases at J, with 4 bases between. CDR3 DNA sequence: TGTGCCAGCAGTTACGGAGACACTGAAGCTTTCTTT. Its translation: CASSYGDTEAFF.

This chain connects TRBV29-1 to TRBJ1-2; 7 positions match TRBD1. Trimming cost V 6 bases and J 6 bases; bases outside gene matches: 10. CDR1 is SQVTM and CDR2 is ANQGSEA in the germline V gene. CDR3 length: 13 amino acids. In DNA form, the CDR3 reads TGCAGCGTGGGTCTTGACAGGGTCCATGGCTACACCTTC. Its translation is CSVGLDRVHGYTF.

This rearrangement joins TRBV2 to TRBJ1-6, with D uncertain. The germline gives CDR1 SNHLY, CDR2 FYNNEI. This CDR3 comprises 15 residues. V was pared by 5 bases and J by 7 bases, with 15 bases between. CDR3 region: CASSNLGEVNSPLHF. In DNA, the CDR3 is TGTGCCAGCAGTAATCTTGGGGAGGTCAATTCACCCCTCCACTTT.

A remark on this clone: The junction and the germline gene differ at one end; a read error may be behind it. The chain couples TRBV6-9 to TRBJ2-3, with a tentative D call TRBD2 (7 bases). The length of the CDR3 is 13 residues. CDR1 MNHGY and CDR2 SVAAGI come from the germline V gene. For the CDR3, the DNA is TGTGCCAGCCGGCGGGGGCCCACAAATACGCAGTATTTT. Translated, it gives CASRRGPTNTQYF.

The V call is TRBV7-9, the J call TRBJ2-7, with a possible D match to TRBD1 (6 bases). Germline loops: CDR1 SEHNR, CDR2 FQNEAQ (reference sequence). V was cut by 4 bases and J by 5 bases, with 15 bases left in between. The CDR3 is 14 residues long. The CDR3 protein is CASSSVDSIHEQYF. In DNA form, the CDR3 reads TGTGCCAGCAGCTCCGTGGACAGTATCCACGAGCAGTACTTC.

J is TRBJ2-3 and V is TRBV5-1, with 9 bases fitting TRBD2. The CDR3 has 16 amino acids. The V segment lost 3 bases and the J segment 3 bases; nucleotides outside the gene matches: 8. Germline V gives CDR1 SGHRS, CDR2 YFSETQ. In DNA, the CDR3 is TGCGCCAGCAGCTCCGCGGGAGGGCCTCGGACAGATACGCAGTATTTT. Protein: CASSSAGGPRTDTQYF.

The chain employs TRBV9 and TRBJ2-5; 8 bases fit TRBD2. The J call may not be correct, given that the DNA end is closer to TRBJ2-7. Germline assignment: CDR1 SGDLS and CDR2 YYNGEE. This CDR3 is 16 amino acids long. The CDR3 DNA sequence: TGTGCCAGCACCCCCCTCGACGGGGGGGAGGAGGACGAGCAGTACTTC. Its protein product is CASTPLDGGEEDEQYF.

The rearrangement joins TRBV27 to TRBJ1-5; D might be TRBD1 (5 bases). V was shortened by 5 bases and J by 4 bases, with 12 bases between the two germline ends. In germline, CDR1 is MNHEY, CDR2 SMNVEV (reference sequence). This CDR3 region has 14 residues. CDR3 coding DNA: TGTGCCAGCAGTCCCAGGGTTAGGAATCAGCCCCAGCATTTT. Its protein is CASSPRVRNQPQHF.

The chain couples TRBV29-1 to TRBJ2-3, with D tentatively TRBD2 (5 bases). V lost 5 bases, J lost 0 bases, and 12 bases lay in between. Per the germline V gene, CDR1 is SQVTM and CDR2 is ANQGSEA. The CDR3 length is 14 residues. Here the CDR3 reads CSVRRGSSTDTQYF. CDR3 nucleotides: TGCAGCGTTCGTCGGGGTTCTAGCACAGATACGCAGTATTTT.

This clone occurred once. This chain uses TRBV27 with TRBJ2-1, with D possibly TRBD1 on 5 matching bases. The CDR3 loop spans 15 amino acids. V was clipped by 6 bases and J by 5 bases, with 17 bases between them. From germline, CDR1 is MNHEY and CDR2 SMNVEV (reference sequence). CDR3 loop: CASRKVGEPNNEQFF. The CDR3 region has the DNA TGTGCCAGCAGAAAGGTAGGGGAACCTAACAATGAGCAGTTCTTC.

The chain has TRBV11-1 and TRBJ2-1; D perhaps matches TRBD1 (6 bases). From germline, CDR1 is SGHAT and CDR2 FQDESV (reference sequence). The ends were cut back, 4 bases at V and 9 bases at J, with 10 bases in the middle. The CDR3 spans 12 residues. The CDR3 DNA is TGTGCCAGCAGCTACAGGGCGGGTGAGCAGTTCTTC. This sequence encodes CASSYRAGEQFF.

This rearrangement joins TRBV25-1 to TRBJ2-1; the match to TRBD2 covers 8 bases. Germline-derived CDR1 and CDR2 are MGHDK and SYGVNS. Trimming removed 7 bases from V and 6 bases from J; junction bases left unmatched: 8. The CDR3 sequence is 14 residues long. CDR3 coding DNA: TGTGCCAGCACCACTAGCGGATTTTTCAATGAGCAGTTCTTC. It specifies CASTTSGFFNEQFF.

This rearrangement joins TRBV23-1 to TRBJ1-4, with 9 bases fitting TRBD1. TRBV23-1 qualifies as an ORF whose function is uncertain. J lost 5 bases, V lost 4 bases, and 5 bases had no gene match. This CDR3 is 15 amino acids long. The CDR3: CASSPDRGANEKLFF. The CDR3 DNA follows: TGCGCCAGCAGTCCCGACAGGGGGGCGAATGAAAAACTGTTTTTT.

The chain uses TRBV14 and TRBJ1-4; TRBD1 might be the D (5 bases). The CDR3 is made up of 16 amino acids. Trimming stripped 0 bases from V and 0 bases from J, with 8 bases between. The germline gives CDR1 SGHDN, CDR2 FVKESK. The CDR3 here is CASSQEVRATNEKLFF. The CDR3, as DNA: TGTGCCAGCAGCCAAGAAGTCAGGGCAACTAATGAAAAACTGTTTTTT.

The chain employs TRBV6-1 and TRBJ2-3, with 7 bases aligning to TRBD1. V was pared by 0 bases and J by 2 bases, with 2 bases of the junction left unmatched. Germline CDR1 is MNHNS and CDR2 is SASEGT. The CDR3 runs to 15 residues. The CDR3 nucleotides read TGTGCCAGCAGTGAAGCGGGGACAGCCACAGATACGCAGTATTTT. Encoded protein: CASSEAGTATDTQYF.

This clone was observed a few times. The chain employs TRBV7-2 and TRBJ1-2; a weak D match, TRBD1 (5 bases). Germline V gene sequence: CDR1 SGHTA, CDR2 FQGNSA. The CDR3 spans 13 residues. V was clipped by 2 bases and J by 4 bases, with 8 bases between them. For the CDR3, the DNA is TGTGCCAGCAGCTTATCAGGGCCCTATGGCTACACCTTC. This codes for CASSLSGPYGYTF.